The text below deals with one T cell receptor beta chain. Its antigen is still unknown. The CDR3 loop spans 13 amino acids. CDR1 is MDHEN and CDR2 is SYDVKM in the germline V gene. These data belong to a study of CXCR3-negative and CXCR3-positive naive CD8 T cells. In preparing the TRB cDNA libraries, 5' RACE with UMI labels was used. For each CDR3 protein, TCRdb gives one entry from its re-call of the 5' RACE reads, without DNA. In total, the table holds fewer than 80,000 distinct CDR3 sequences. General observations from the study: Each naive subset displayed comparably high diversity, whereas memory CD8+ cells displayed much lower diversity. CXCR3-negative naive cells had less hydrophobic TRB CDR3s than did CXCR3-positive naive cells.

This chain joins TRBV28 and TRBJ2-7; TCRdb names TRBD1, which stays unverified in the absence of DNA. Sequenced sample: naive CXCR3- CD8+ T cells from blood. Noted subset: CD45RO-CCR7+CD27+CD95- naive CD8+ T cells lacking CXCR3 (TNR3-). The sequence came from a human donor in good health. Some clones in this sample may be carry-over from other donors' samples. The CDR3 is CATSGESSYEQYF.